This T cell receptor (beta chain) was documented in a study of blood T cells in healthy people across ages. Study-wide results and limits: No one knew whether donors had CMV, which possibly confounded expanded clonotype changes. While age rose, TCR beta diversity per million T cells dropped in a roughly linear way.

Total RNA, at least 5 micrograms per sample, came from PBMCs. This clonotype occurred once. Its matching antigen is unknown. Between the trimmed V and J ends, which lost 6 bases and 2 bases, there was a span of 12 bases. Germline CDR1 DFQATT, CDR2 SNEGSKA (reference sequence). The CDR3 is 13 residues long. A second PCR, run for roughly 7 to 11 cycles, used a sample-barcoded 5' primer plus a J-beta primer mix. TCRdb reprocessed the 5' RACE reads with MiXCR, giving one entry per CDR3 protein. This table has about 930,000 distinct CDR3 sequences, 29% appearing once. The same sample was also used in a study of T cells of mothers and their children.

Sequencing was done on a sample of blood. The source of this sequence is a woman between 40 and 55 years old in good health. The chain uses TRBV20-1 and TRBJ2-3, with TRBD2 as a possible D gene (5 bases). The DNA for the CDR3 is TGCAGTGCACTTAGCGAACACACAGATACGCAGTATTTT. Protein product: CSALSEHTDTQYF.